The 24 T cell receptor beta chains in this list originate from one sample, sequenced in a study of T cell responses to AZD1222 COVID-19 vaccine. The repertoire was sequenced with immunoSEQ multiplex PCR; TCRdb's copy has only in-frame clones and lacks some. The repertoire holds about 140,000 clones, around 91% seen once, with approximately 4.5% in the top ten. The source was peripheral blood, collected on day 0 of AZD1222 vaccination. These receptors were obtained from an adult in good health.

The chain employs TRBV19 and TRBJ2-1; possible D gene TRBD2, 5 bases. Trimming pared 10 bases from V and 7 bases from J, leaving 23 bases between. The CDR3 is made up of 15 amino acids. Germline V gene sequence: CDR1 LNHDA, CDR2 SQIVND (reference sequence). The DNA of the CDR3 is TGTGCCACTAACACGAGGGCCTACCCGGGGAATGAGCAGTTCTTC. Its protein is CATNTRAYPGNEQFF.

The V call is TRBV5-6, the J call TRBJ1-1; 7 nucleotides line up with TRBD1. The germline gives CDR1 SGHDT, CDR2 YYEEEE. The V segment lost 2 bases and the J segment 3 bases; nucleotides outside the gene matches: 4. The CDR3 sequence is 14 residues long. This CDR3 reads CASSLKQGYTEAFF. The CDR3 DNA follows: TGTGCCAGCAGCTTAAAACAGGGGTACACTGAAGCTTTCTTT.

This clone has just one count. CDR3 sequence: CAWSTGEKLFF. DNA for the CDR3: TGTGCCTGGAGTACGGGGGAAAAACTGTTTTTT. The gene calls are TRBV30 and TRBJ1-4; D not resolved. The CDR3 totals 11 residues. Germline V gene lookup returns CDR1 GTSNPN and CDR2 SVGIG (reference sequence). V shed 2 bases and J shed 8 bases, with 6 bases lying between them.

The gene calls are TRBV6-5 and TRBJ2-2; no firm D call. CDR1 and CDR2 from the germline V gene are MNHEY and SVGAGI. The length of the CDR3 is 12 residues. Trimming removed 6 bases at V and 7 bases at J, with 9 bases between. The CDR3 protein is CASRADIGELFF. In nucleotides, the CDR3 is TGTGCCAGCAGGGCAGACATCGGGGAGCTGTTTTTT.

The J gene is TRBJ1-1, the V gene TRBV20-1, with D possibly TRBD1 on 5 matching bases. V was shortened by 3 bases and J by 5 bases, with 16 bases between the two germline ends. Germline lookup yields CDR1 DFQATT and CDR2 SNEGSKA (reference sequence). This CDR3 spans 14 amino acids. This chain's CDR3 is CSASMMRGRTEAFF. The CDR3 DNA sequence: TGCAGTGCTAGTATGATGAGGGGTAGGACTGAAGCTTTCTTT.

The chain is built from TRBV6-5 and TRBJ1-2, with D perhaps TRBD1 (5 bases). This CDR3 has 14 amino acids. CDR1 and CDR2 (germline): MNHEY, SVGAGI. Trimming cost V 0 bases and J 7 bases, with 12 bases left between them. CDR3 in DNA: TGTGCCAGCAGTTACTCGGCAGGGATAAGTGGCTACACCTTC. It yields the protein CASSYSAGISGYTF.

The CDR3 nucleotides read TGCGCCATCGCTAACACAGATACGCAGTATTTT. Residues: CAIANTDTQYF. This chain uses TRBV10-2 with TRBJ2-3; no clear D gene. Germline CDR1 WSHSY, CDR2 SAAADI. The CDR3 has 11 residues. The V end was cut by 10 bases, the J end by 2 bases, with 7 bases between.

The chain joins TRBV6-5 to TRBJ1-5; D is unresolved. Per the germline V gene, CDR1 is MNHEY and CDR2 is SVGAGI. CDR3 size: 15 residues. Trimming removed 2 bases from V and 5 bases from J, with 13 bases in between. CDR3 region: CASSYTTGSDQPQHF. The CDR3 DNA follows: TGTGCCAGCAGTTACACCACTGGGTCGGATCAGCCCCAGCATTTT.

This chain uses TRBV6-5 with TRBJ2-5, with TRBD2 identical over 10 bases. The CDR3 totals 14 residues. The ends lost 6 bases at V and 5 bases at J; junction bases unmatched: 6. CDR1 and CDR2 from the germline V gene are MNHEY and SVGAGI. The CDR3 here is CASRSSGGVETQYF. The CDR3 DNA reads TGTGCCAGCAGGTCGAGCGGGGGGGTCGAGACCCAGTACTTC.

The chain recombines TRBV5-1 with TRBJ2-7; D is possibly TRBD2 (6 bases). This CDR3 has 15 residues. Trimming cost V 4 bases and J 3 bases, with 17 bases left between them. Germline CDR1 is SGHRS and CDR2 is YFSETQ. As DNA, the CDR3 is TGCGCCAGCAGCATGCGCGGGGACGGTCTCTACGAGCAGTACTTC. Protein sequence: CASSMRGDGLYEQYF.

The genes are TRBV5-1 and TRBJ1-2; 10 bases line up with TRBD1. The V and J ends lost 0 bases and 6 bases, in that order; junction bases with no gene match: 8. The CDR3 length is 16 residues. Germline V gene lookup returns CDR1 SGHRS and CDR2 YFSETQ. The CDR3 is CASSLAGTGDPNGYTF. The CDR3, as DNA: TGCGCCAGCAGCTTGGCCGGGACAGGGGATCCCAATGGCTACACCTTC.

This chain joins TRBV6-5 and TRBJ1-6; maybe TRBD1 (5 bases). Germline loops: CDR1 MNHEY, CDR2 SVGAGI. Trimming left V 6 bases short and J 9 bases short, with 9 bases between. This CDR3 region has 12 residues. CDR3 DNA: TGTGCCAGCAGAGAGGGGTCTTCACCCCTCCACTTT. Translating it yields CASREGSSPLHF.

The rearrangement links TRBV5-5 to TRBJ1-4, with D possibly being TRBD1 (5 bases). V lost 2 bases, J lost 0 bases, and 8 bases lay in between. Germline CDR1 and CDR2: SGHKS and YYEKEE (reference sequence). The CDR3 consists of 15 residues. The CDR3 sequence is CASSFTGATNEKLFF. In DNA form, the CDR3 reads TGTGCCAGCAGCTTTACGGGGGCAACTAATGAAAAACTGTTTTTT.

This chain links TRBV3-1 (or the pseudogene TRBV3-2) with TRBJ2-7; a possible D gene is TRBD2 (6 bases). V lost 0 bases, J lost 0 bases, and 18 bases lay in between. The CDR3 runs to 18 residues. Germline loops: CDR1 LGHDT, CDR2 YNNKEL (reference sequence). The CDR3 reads CASSQDGGTDDSSYEQYF. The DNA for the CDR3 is TGTGCCAGCAGCCAAGATGGGGGGACGGATGACAGCTCCTACGAGCAGTACTTC.

Here the CDR3 reads CASSLETAGSHNEQFF. For the CDR3, the DNA is TGTGCCAGCAGCTTAGAAACAGCGGGAAGCCACAATGAGCAGTTCTTC. V usage is TRBV11-2 and J usage is TRBJ2-1, with TRBD2 matching over 7 bases. Germline loops: CDR1 SGHAT, CDR2 FQNNGV. This CDR3 region has 16 residues. The trim removed 0 bases at V and 5 bases at J, leaving 7 bases unmatched. The full variable domain, with the rest looked up from reference TRBV11-2 and TRBJ2-1, is EAGVAQSPRYKIIEKRQSVAFWCNPISGHATLYWYQQILGQGPKLLIQFQNNGVVDDSQLPKDRFSAERLKGVDSTLKIQPAKLEDSAVYLCASSLETAGSHNEQFFGPGTRLTVL.

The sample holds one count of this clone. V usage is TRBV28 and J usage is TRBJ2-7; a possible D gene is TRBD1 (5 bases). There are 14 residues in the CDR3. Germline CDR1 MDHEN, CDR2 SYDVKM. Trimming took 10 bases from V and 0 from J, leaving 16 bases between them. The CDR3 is CAIMDTSSSYEQYF. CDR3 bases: TGTGCCATAATGGACACCTCGAGCTCCTACGAGCAGTACTTC.

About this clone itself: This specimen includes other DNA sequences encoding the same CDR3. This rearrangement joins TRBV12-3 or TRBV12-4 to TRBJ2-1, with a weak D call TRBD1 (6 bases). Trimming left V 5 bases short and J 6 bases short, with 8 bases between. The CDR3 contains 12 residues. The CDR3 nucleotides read TGTGCCAGCAGTCCGACAGGCAATGAGCAGTTCTTC. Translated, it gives CASSPTGNEQFF.

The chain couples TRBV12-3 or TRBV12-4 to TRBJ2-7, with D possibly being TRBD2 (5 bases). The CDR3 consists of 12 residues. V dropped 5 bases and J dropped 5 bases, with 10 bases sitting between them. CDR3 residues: CASSPSYHEQYF. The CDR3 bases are TGTGCCAGCAGTCCTAGCTACCACGAGCAGTACTTC.

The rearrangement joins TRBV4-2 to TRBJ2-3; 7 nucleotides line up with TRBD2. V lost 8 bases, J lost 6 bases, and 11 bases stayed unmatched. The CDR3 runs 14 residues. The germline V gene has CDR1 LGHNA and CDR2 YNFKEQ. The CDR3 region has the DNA TGTGCCAGCGCAAGGGGACTGGGGGGGGATACGCAGTATTTT. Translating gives CASARGLGGDTQYF.

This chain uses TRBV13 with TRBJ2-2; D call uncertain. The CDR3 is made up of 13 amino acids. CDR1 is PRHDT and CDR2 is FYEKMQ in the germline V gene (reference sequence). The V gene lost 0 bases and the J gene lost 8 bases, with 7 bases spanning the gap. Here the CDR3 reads CASSLGLRGELFF. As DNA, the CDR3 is TGTGCCAGCAGCTTAGGGTTGAGGGGGGAGCTGTTTTTT.

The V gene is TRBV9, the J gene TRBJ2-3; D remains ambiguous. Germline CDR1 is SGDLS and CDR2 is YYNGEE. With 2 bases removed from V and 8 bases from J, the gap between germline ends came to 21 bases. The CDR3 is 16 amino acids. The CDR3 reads CASSVELNPRLATQYF. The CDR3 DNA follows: TGTGCCAGCAGCGTTGAATTAAACCCACGGTTAGCTACGCAGTATTTT.

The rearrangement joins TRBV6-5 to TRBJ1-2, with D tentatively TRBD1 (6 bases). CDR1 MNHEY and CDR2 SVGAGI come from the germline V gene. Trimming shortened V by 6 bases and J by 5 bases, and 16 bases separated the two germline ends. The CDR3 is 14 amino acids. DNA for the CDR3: TGTGCCAGCAGCGTCCGTGAGGGGGGTTATGGCTACACCTTC. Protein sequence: CASSVREGGYGYTF.

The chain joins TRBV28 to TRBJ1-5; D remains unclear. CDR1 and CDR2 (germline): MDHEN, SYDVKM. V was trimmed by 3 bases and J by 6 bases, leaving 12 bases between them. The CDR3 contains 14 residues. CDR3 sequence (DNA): TGTGCCAGCAGTTTCGGAGGATTTGGTCAGCCCCAGCATTTT. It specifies CASSFGGFGQPQHF.

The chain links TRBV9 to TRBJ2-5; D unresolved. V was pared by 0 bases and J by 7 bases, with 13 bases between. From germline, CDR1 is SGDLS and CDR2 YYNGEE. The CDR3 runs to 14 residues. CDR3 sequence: CASSVGLGWGTQYF. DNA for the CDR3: TGTGCCAGCAGCGTAGGTTTAGGGTGGGGGACCCAGTACTTC. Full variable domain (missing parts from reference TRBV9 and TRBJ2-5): DSGVTQTPKHLITATGQRVTLRCSPRSGDLSVYWYQQSLDQGLQFLIQYYNGEERAKGNILERFSAQQFPDLHSELNLSSLELGDSALYFCASSVGLGWGTQYFGPGTRLLVL.